This T cell receptor (beta chain) was found in a study of T cell repertoires in cytomegalovirus infection. At the level of the study: Well-studied HLA-B-restricted epitopes and recently identified HLA-C-restricted epitopes of CMV were both used in the study. Indications came from public TCR beta signatures; they pointed to CMV infection and to a matching HLA type.

V was clipped by 6 bases and J by 4 bases, with 18 bases between them. The germline CDR1 and CDR2 sequences are KGHSH and LQKENI. The CDR3 has 15 amino acids. As for this clonotype: As yet, its antigen is unknown.

TCRdb independently ran MiXCR on the reads; one entry per CDR3 protein. Here the sample spans around 47,000 distinct CDR3 sequences, about 19% being singletons. Broader study findings: The study identified carriers of CMV plus the relevant HLA from cumulative public TCR beta family frequency. HLA-C-restricted CMV-specific TCR beta clonotypes prevailed in the ex vivo response.

The chain joins TRBV18 to TRBJ2-5; D unclear. This clonotype originated in a human donor in good health (CMV status not recorded). Some clones in this sample may be carry-over from other donors' samples. The sample consisted of CD8+ T cells from cultured PBMCs, taken from culture after CMV antigen stimulation. CDR3 protein: CASSPGSAWGETQYF. The CDR3, as DNA: TGTGCCAGCTCGCCGGGCTCCGCCTGGGGAGAGACCCAGTACTTC.